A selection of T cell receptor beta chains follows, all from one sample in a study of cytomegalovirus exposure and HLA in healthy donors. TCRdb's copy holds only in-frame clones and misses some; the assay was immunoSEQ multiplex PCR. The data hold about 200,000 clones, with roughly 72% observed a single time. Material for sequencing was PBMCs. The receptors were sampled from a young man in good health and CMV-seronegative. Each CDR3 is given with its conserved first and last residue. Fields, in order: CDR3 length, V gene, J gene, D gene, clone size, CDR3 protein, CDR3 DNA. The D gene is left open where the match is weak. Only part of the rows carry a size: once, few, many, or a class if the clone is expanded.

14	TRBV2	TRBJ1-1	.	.	CASTNLQVNTEAFF	TGTGCCAGCACTAATTTACAGGTGAACACTGAAGCTTTCTTT
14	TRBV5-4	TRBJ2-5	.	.	CASSQAGQMETQYF	TGTGCCAGCAGCCAAGCGGGCCAGATGGAGACCCAGTACTTC
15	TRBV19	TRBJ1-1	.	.	CASSIVHREDTEAFF	TGTGCCAGTAGTATAGTCCACAGGGAAGACACTGAAGCTTTCTTT
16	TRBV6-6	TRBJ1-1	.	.	CASSYPWTEMNTEAFF	TGTGCCAGCAGTTACCCCTGGACAGAAATGAACACTGAAGCTTTCTTT
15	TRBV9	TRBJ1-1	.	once	CASSVATDQPAGAFF	TGTGCCAGCAGCGTAGCAACAGACCAACCCGCTGGAGCTTTCTTT
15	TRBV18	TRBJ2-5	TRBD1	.	CASSPRQGRRETQYF	TGTGCCAGCTCACCAAGACAGGGGAGGCGAGAGACCCAGTACTTC
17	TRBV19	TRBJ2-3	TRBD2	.	CASSISGVSGSTDTQYF	TGTGCCAGTAGTATTTCCGGGGTTAGCGGGAGCACAGATACGCAGTATTTT
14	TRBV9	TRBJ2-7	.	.	CASSVGGQGYEQYF	TGTGCCAGCAGCGTAGGTGGGCAGGGCTACGAGCAGTACTTC
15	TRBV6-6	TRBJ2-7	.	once	CASSYDGERFYEQYF	TGTGCCAGCAGTTACGATGGGGAGAGGTTCTACGAGCAGTACTTC
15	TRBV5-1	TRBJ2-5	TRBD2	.	CASSPTSGRTETQYF	TGCGCCAGCAGCCCCACTAGCGGGAGGACGGAGACCCAGTACTTC
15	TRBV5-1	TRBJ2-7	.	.	CASSLRDFQLGEQYF	TGCGCCAGCAGCTTGAGGGACTTCCAACTGGGCGAGCAGTACTTC
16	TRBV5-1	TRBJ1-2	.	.	CASSFRRGDPSYGYTF	TGCGCCAGCAGCTTCCGACGGGGGGACCCCAGCTATGGCTACACCTTC
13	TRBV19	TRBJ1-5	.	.	CASKPYSNQPQHF	TGTGCCAGTAAGCCCTATAGCAATCAGCCCCAGCATTTT
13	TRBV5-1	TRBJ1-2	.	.	CASRQDSNYGYTF	TGCGCCAGCAGACAAGACAGCAACTATGGCTACACCTTC
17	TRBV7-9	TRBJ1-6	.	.	CASSPTGLTGRDSPLHF	TGTGCCAGCAGCCCCACGGGACTAACAGGGAGGGATTCACCCCTCCACTTT
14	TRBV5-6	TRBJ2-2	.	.	CASRPGVDTGELFF	TGTGCCAGCAGGCCGGGGGTTGACACCGGGGAGCTGTTTTTT
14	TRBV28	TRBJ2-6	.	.	CASSSTGSTNVLTF	TGTGCCAGCAGTTCGACAGGCAGTACCAACGTCCTGACTTTC
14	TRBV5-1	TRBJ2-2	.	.	CASSADTGSGELFF	TGCGCCAGCAGCGCCGATACAGGGTCCGGGGAGCTGTTTTTT
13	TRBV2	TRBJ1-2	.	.	CASSEDPSQGYTF	TGTGCCAGCAGTGAAGACCCGAGCCAAGGCTACACCTTC
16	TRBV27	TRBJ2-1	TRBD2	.	CASSLIPSGIYNEQFF	TGTGCCAGCAGTTTAATCCCTAGCGGGATCTACAATGAGCAGTTCTTC
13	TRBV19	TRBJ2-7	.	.	CASTSGDSYEQYF	TGTGCCAGTACCTCAGGGGACTCCTACGAGCAGTACTTC
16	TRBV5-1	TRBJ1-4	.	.	CASSNQQGATNEKLFF	TGCGCCAGCAGCAACCAACAAGGGGCAACTAATGAAAAACTGTTTTTT
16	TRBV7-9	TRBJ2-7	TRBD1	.	CASSLAGQVTSYEQYF	TGTGCCAGCAGCTTGGCGGGACAGGTGACGTCCTACGAGCAGTACTTC
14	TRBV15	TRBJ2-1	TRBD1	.	CATSRDRGHNEQFF	TGTGCCACCAGCAGAGACAGGGGGCACAATGAGCAGTTCTTC
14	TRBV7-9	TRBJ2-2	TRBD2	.	CASALAGGTGELFF	TGTGCCAGCGCCCTGGCGGGAGGCACCGGGGAGCTGTTTTTT
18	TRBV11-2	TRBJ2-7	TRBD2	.	CASSPRASGTSLSYEQYF	TGTGCCAGCAGCCCCCGGGCTAGCGGGACCTCCCTCTCCTACGAGCAGTACTTC
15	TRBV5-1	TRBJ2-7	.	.	CASSLEGQGGHEQYF	TGCGCCAGCAGCTTGGAGGGGCAGGGGGGCCACGAGCAGTACTTC
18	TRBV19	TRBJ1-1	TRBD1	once	CASSIDALHARGQAEAFF	TGTGCCAGTAGTATAGATGCCCTACACGCTAGGGGACAGGCTGAAGCTTTCTTT